Included here is one T cell receptor beta chain sequence, with context. Profiling relied on immunoSEQ multiplex PCR, and the TCRdb table lists in-frame clones only, not all of them. The sample lists approximately 150,000 clones, around 89% occurring once. This specimen comes from a study of blood T cell repertoires in COVID-19. The CDR3 loop spans 16 amino acids. Germline V gene sequence: CDR1 SGHTA, CDR2 FQGTGA. V lost 5 bases and J lost 6; bases outside the gene matches: 10. The source of this sequence is a human donor in a cohort sampled during active COVID-19. V usage is TRBV7-3 and J usage is TRBJ2-1; 10 nucleotides align to TRBD2. The specimen sequenced was peripheral blood. The CDR3 sequence is CASSPLRAGGPNEQFF. DNA of the CDR3: TGTGCCAGCAGCCCGCTAAGAGCGGGGGGGCCCAATGAGCAGTTCTTC.